These 6 T cell receptor beta chains came from one sample sequenced in a study of blood T cells in healthy people across ages. Using a J-beta primer mix together with a sample-barcoded 5' primer, a second PCR was run for about 6 to 11 cycles. TCRdb re-called the 5' RACE reads with MiXCR, one entry per CDR3 protein. The sample consists of hundreds of thousands of distinct CDR3 sequences, about 54% of them appearing once. Material: blood. These receptors all come from a man aged 55 to 70 in good health.

The chain uses TRBV6-5 and TRBJ2-1; 7 nucleotides match TRBD2. V was clipped by 5 bases and J by 9 bases; unmatched bases: 7. Per the germline V gene, CDR1 is MNHEY and CDR2 is SVGAGI. The CDR3 consists of 13 residues. This CDR3 is CASSRAGVGEQFF. The CDR3 DNA sequence: TGTGCCAGCAGTAGGGCGGGGGTCGGTGAGCAGTTCTTC.

This chain links TRBV29-1 with TRBJ2-4; D perhaps matches TRBD1 (5 bases). Trimming left V 7 bases short and J 8 bases short, with 15 bases between. CDR1 SQVTM and CDR2 ANQGSEA come from the germline V gene. The CDR3 consists of 12 residues. CDR3 in amino acids: CSAYQGSDIQYF. In DNA, the CDR3 is TGCAGCGCGTACCAGGGATCGGACATTCAGTACTTC.

This clonotype was detected a few times. The rearrangement joins TRBV6-1 to TRBJ1-2; 8 bases are a match to TRBD1. This CDR3 region has 14 residues. V lost 1 base and J lost 5; bases outside the gene matches: 3. Looked up from germline, CDR1 is MNHNS and CDR2 is SASEGT. Here the CDR3 reads CASSEGRGLYGYTF. As DNA, the CDR3 is TGTGCCAGCAGTGAAGGCAGGGGGCTTTATGGCTACACCTTC.

This clonotype came up a few times. The rearrangement links TRBV7-8 to TRBJ1-1; a weak D match, TRBD1 (6 bases). Germline CDR1 reads SGHVS; CDR2 reads FQNEAQ. The CDR3 has 16 amino acids. V was cut by 7 bases and J by 1 base, with 19 bases left in between. The CDR3 coding sequence is TGTGCCAGCAATAGAGGGGGTTCGGGGTGGAACACTGAAGCTTTCTTT. Translation: CASNRGGSGWNTEAFF. Complete variable domain (other parts from reference TRBV7-8 and TRBJ1-1): GAGVSQSPRYKVAKRGQDVALRCDPISGHVSLFWYQQALGQGPEFLTYFQNEAQLDKSGLPSDRFFAERPEGSVSTLKIQRTQQEDSAVYLCASNRGGSGWNTEAFFGQGTRLTVV.

V is TRBV4-1 and J is TRBJ2-5, with 13 positions matching TRBD2. V gave up 3 bases and J gave up 11 bases; unmatched junction bases: 9. This CDR3 has 15 amino acids. Germline V CDR1 and CDR2: MGHRA, YSYEKL. Here the CDR3 reads CASSHGLAGVNEQYF. The DNA for the CDR3 is TGCGCCAGCAGCCACGGACTAGCGGGGGTCAATGAGCAGTACTTC.

The CDR3 DNA reads as TGTGCCAGCAGCCAAGACCAGGGGCGCTCCTATAATTCACCCCTCCACTTT. This codes for CASSQDQGRSYNSPLHF. The chain employs TRBV4-2 and TRBJ1-6; possibly TRBD1 for D (6 bases). Per germline, CDR1 LGHNA and CDR2 YNFKEQ. V was pared by 0 bases and J by 0 bases, with 9 bases between. The CDR3 runs 17 residues.